Each of the 29 T cell receptor beta chains below was sequenced from the same sample in a study of radiation and T cells in renal cell carcinoma. Profiled with immunoSEQ multiplex PCR; TCRdb holds only in-frame clones, not every one. The sample yields about 130,000 clones, 65% to 85% seen once. The time point was: blood 2 weeks post-SBRT. This sample's treatment: 15 Gy SBRT to primary tumor, nephrectomy 4 weeks later. Material: blood, obtained from a patient whose treatment included radiotherapy and nephrectomy. These receptor sequences come from a man in his fifties with renal cell carcinoma.

The V call is TRBV9, the J call TRBJ2-2; D is possibly TRBD1 (6 bases). This CDR3 comprises 14 residues. CDR1 is SGDLS and CDR2 is YYNGEE in the germline V gene. Trimming left V 3 bases short and J 4 bases short, with 10 bases between. The CDR3 region is CASSGIQGTGELFF. The CDR3 DNA follows: TGTGCCAGCAGCGGAATACAGGGCACCGGGGAGCTGTTTTTT.

The chain links TRBV6-5 to TRBJ2-7; 8 nucleotides line up with TRBD1. The germline CDR1 and CDR2 sequences are MNHEY and SVGAGI. J gave up 4 bases and V 8 bases, and 7 bases lay outside the gene matches. This CDR3 region has 13 residues. The CDR3 sequence: CASAAGGQYEQYF. Here the CDR3 DNA reads TGTGCCAGCGCAGCAGGGGGCCAGTACGAGCAGTACTTC.

The genes are TRBV6-5 and TRBJ2-7, with 8 nucleotides matching TRBD1. V was pared by 6 bases and J by 6 bases, with 13 bases of the junction left unmatched. This CDR3 is 15 amino acids long. CDR1 and CDR2 (germline): MNHEY, SVGAGI. Here the CDR3 DNA reads TGTGCCAGCAGACCCTCCGGACAGGGAGGAGTCGAGCAGTACTTC. This encodes CASRPSGQGGVEQYF.

This clone was seen only once. The chain uses TRBV2 and TRBJ1-2; maybe TRBD1 (5 bases). CDR3 length equals 12 residues. Germline lookup yields CDR1 SNHLY and CDR2 FYNNEI. V dropped 3 bases and J dropped 4 bases, with 6 bases sitting between them. For the CDR3, the DNA is TGTGCCAGCAGTGAGGGGACCTATGGCTACACCTTC. Encoded protein: CASSEGTYGYTF.

The chain uses TRBV19 and TRBJ2-5, with 7 bases identical to TRBD1. Germline assignment: CDR1 LNHDA and CDR2 SQIVND (reference sequence). CDR3 length equals 14 residues. V was clipped by 6 bases and J by 5 bases; unmatched bases: 9. CDR3 sequence (DNA): TGTGCCAGTAGGCGGGCTAGGGACAGCGAGACCCAGTACTTC. It translates to CASRRARDSETQYF.

This sequence joins TRBV2 and TRBJ1-1, with unresolved D. The CDR3 extends over 11 amino acids. Trimming stripped 6 bases from V and 11 bases from J, with 13 bases between. Germline assignment: CDR1 SNHLY and CDR2 FYNNEI. CDR3 region: CASSLGTAAFF. DNA of the CDR3: TGTGCCAGCAGCTTAGGCACCGCCGCTTTCTTT.

In nucleotides, the CDR3 is TGTGCCAGCAGCCCCCAGGGTTACACTGAAGCTTTCTTT. Residues: CASSPQGYTEAFF. The J gene is TRBJ1-1, the V gene TRBV7-2; possibly TRBD1 for D (5 bases). The germline V and J ends were trimmed by 5 bases and 3 bases, with 10 bases remaining between them. Germline loops: CDR1 SGHTA, CDR2 FQGNSA. The CDR3 spans 13 residues.

This chain connects TRBV4-1 to TRBJ2-1, with D perhaps given as TRBD1 or TRBD2 (9 bases each). V lost 3 bases to trimming and J lost 4 bases, with 25 bases between them. CDR3 length: 19 residues. Germline V lookup: CDR1 MGHRA, CDR2 YSYEKL. CDR3 residues: CASSQGQGMAGGIYNEQFF. CDR3 bases: TGCGCCAGCAGCCAGGGACAGGGAATGGCGGGGGGGATTTACAATGAGCAGTTCTTC.

The rearrangement joins TRBV5-1 to TRBJ2-3; 7 bases match TRBD2. The CDR3 spans 14 residues. Germline CDR1 is SGHRS and CDR2 is YFSETQ. After removal of 4 bases from V and 0 bases from J, the junction contained 2 bases not matched to a gene. The CDR3 reads CASSPSGSTDTQYF. CDR3 coding DNA: TGCGCCAGCAGCCCTAGCGGTAGCACAGATACGCAGTATTTT. The whole variable domain, remainder taken from reference TRBV5-1 and TRBJ2-3, is KAGVTQTPRYLIKTRGQQVTLSCSPISGHRSVSWYQQTPGQGLQFLFEYFSETQRNKGNFPGRFSGRQFSNSRSEMNVSTLELGDSALYLCASSPSGSTDTQYFGPGTRLTVL.

This chain uses TRBV4-3 with TRBJ1-2; D may be TRBD1 (6 bases). Germline V lookup: CDR1 LGHNA, CDR2 YSLEER. The CDR3 has 16 residues. The V end lost 2 bases, the J end lost 3 bases, and 16 bases lay between the germline ends. CDR3 bases: TGCGCCAGCAGCCAATTATTGGGAGGACAGTACTATGGCTACACCTTC. It encodes CASSQLLGGQYYGYTF.

The genes are TRBV19 and TRBJ2-5; a weak D match, TRBD2 (7 bases). The CDR3 runs 15 residues. The V end was cut by 0 bases, the J end by 7 bases, with 15 bases between. The germline V gene encodes CDR1 LNHDA and CDR2 SQIVND (reference sequence). For the CDR3, the DNA is TGTGCCAGTAGTATAGATCTTGCGGGGGCAGGGACCCAGTACTTC. Its translation is CASSIDLAGAGTQYF.

J is TRBJ2-3 and V is TRBV7-9, with D possibly TRBD2 on 6 matching bases. The CDR3 sequence is 11 residues long. V dropped 7 bases and J dropped 4 bases, with 6 bases sitting between them. Germline-derived CDR1 and CDR2 are SEHNR and FQNEAQ (reference sequence). CDR3 in DNA: TGTGCCAGCACGGGGGCAGATACGCAGTATTTT. Its translation is CASTGADTQYF.

This clone was found once. The V and J genes are TRBV6-1 and TRBJ1-5; TRBD1 aligns across 7 bases. The CDR3 sequence is 15 residues long. Per germline, CDR1 MNHNS and CDR2 SASEGT. V shed 9 bases and J 4 bases; nucleotides not matched to a gene: 12. As DNA, the CDR3 is TGTGCCAGTATTACAATCGGGACAGAGAATCAGCCCCAGCATTTT. It translates to CASITIGTENQPQHF.

The V gene is TRBV19, the J gene TRBJ2-6, with TRBD1 as a possible D gene (6 bases). The V end lost 11 bases, the J end lost 4 bases, and 12 bases lay between the germline ends. The CDR3 length is 13 residues. Germline V CDR1 and CDR2: LNHDA, SQIVND (reference sequence). The CDR3 nucleotides read TGTGCCTCTACAGGGCCCGGGGCCAACGTCCTGACTTTC. It specifies CASTGPGANVLTF.

The sample holds many counts of this clone. V usage is TRBV6-4 and J usage is TRBJ2-1; D possibly corresponds to TRBD1 (6 bases). CDR1 MRHNA and CDR2 SNTAGT come from the germline V gene. The CDR3 has 13 residues. The V end lost 6 bases, the J end lost 6 bases, and 12 bases lay between the germline ends. This chain's CDR3 is CASSYRATNEQFF. CDR3 DNA sequence: TGTGCCAGCAGCTACAGGGCTACCAATGAGCAGTTCTTC.

The gene calls are TRBV7-9 and TRBJ1-3; D unclear. V was cut by 5 bases and J by 0 bases, with 8 bases left in between. The CDR3 runs to 14 residues. The germline V gene has CDR1 SEHNR and CDR2 FQNEAQ (reference sequence). In DNA, the CDR3 is TGTGCCAGCAGCGAACTATACTCTGGAAACACCATATATTTT. This gives the protein CASSELYSGNTIYF.

The chain recombines TRBV11-2 with TRBJ2-3; D not resolved. V was trimmed by 2 bases and J by 1 base, leaving 4 bases between them. The CDR3 covers 13 residues. Germline CDR1 SGHAT, CDR2 FQNNGV. The CDR3 sequence is CASSLQGTDTQYF. The CDR3 DNA reads TGTGCCAGCAGCTTACAGGGCACAGATACGCAGTATTTT.

This chain joins TRBV5-8 and TRBJ2-1; the D gene could be TRBD1 or TRBD2 (7 bases each). Trimming shortened V by 0 bases and J by 4 bases, and 26 bases separated the two germline ends. Germline-derived CDR1 and CDR2 are SGHTS and YDEGEE. This CDR3 is 20 amino acids long. CDR3 sequence (DNA): TGTGCCAGCAGCTTGGTTCTTGGGCTCAGGGGGGGGCCAAGTTACAATGAGCAGTTCTTC. Translating gives CASSLVLGLRGGPSYNEQFF.

This rearrangement joins TRBV30 to TRBJ2-7, with D possibly being TRBD2 (5 bases). Trimming shortened V by 0 bases and J by 0 bases, and 9 bases separated the two germline ends. The CDR3 has 14 amino acids. Germline CDR1 GTSNPN, CDR2 SVGIG (reference sequence). DNA of the CDR3: TGTGCCTGGAGTGTTGCGGGCGACTCCTACGAGCAGTACTTC. It encodes CAWSVAGDSYEQYF.

V and J are TRBV6-6 and TRBJ2-2; D is undetermined. The CDR3 runs to 13 residues. Germline V CDR1 and CDR2: MNHNY, SVGAGI (reference sequence). V was clipped by 3 bases and J by 5 bases, with 7 bases between them. The CDR3 bases are TGTGCCAGCAGTTATTCCCTGACCGGGGAGCTGTTTTTT. It specifies CASSYSLTGELFF.

The chain has TRBV9 and TRBJ2-3, with D maybe TRBD2 (6 bases). CDR3 size: 15 residues. V was pared by 4 bases and J by 0 bases, with 12 bases between. CDR1 and CDR2 (germline): SGDLS, YYNGEE. CDR3 nucleotide sequence: TGTGCCAGCAGCCCCCTCGGGGGAAGCACAGATACGCAGTATTTT. Its protein product is CASSPLGGSTDTQYF.

On this clone: Other DNA sequences in this sample translate to the same CDR3. The rearrangement links TRBV5-4 to TRBJ2-5; D is unclear. The germline V gene encodes CDR1 SGHNT and CDR2 YYREEE (reference sequence). The CDR3 has 11 amino acids. V shed 3 bases and J shed 2 bases, with 2 bases lying between them. The CDR3 reads CASSSQETQYF. As DNA, the CDR3 is TGTGCCAGCAGCTCACAAGAGACCCAGTACTTC.

The gene calls are TRBV7-2 and TRBJ2-5, with 13 positions matching TRBD2. Trimming removed 1 base from V and 9 bases from J; junction bases left unmatched: 5. Germline V CDR1 and CDR2: SGHTA, FQGNSA. CDR3 length: 15 amino acids. CDR3 DNA sequence: TGTGCCAGCAGCTTAGGAGGGGGACTAGCGGGGTCCCAGTACTTC. This encodes CASSLGGGLAGSQYF.

CDR3 loop: CASSSRDFLGNEQFF. CDR3 DNA: TGCGCCAGCAGCTCCCGGGACTTTCTCGGTAATGAGCAGTTCTTC. J is TRBJ2-1 and V is TRBV5-1; possible D gene TRBD2, 6 bases. Germline V gene lookup returns CDR1 SGHRS and CDR2 YFSETQ. V was cut by 3 bases and J by 7 bases, with 17 bases left in between. This CDR3 is built from 15 residues.

V gene TRBV1 combines with J gene TRBJ2-1; TRBD2, the D gene given by the table, was not confirmed from the DNA. TRBV1 is an annotated pseudogene. The length of the CDR3 is 14 residues. The CDR3 DNA follows: TGCACCAGCAGCCAGGCCCGACCACGGGATGAGCAGTTCTTC. Encoded protein: CTSSQARPRDEQFF.

This chain connects TRBV7-2 to TRBJ2-3; 14 bases match TRBD2. The CDR3 sequence is 18 residues long. After removal of 5 bases from V and 1 base from J, the junction contained 8 bases not matched to a gene. Germline values: CDR1 SGHTA, CDR2 FQGNSA. This CDR3 is CASSPTSGGATGTDTQYF. DNA for the CDR3: TGTGCCAGCAGCCCGACTAGCGGGGGGGCCACTGGCACAGATACGCAGTATTTT.

The rearrangement uses TRBV15 and TRBJ2-5; D gene uncertain. The CDR3 consists of 15 residues. Germline lookup yields CDR1 LNHNV and CDR2 YYDKDF (reference sequence). Trimming left V 0 bases short and J 1 base short, with 9 bases between. CDR3 DNA: TGTGCCACCAGCAGAGATCGGGCCAGCCAAGAGACCCAGTACTTC. Amino acid sequence: CATSRDRASQETQYF.

The gene calls are TRBV5-1 and TRBJ2-1; no reliable D call. V lost 1 base and J 4 bases, leaving 12 bases between the germline ends. CDR3 size: 15 residues. The V gene's germline CDR1 is SGHRS and CDR2 YFSETQ. CDR3 in amino acids: CASSLWSSEYNEQFF. As DNA, the CDR3 is TGCGCCAGCAGCTTGTGGTCTAGTGAGTACAATGAGCAGTTCTTC.

V gene TRBV19 combines with J gene TRBJ1-1; tentatively, D is TRBD1 (5 bases). Per germline, CDR1 LNHDA and CDR2 SQIVND (reference sequence). V lost 5 bases and J 0 bases, leaving 13 bases between the germline ends. The CDR3 is made up of 15 amino acids. The CDR3 here is CASSSSGEMNTEAFF. In DNA form, the CDR3 reads TGTGCCAGTAGTTCCTCGGGGGAAATGAACACTGAAGCTTTCTTT.